This T cell receptor (beta chain) stems from a study of blood T cell repertoires in COVID-19. About the research overall: PBMCs, B-cell-depleted T cells, or T cells provided the cDNA or gDNA that made up the material.

Assay: immunoSEQ multiplex PCR; the TCRdb copy retains only in-frame clones and omits some. The sample shows roughly 260,000 clones, 82% of them seen only once. J gave up 0 bases and V 4 bases, and 2 bases lay outside the gene matches. The CDR3 consists of 15 residues. Germline-derived CDR1 and CDR2 are SGHKS and YYEKEE (reference sequence). The chain carries TRBV5-5 and TRBJ2-3; 10 positions agree with TRBD2. Sequencing input: peripheral blood. The receptor was isolated from a woman in her late teens or twenties with acute or convalescent COVID-19. CDR3 sequence: CASSQTSGSTDTQYF. CDR3 coding DNA: TGTGCCAGCAGCCAGACTAGCGGGAGCACAGATACGCAGTATTTT.